This T cell receptor beta chain emerged from a study of identical twins. A remark on this clonotype: Its antigen remains unidentified.

V was clipped by 5 bases and J by 7 bases, with 11 bases between them. This CDR3 has 12 residues. MiXCR was run by TCRdb on the 5' RACE reads, yielding one entry per CDR3 protein. The table shows more than 400,000 distinct CDR3 sequences, with about 15% occurring only once. Overall study findings and caveats: Surplus twin overlap in beta out-of-frame sequences was less pronounced.

A further study also used this sample, focusing on yellow fever vaccine responses in identical twins.

Material for sequencing was CD4+ T cells sorted from blood. This receptor was obtained from a young woman in good health. The genes are TRBV12-3 or TRBV12-4 and TRBJ1-1; D is uncertain. DNA of the CDR3: TGTGCCAGCAGTCGGGGTGGAGGTGAAGCTTTCTTT. Translated: CASSRGGGEAFF.